The 25 T cell receptor beta chains below all came from one sample that was sequenced in a study of technical replicates of blood from a few donors. The protocol was immunoSEQ multiplex PCR, while the TCRdb copy is restricted to in-frame clones and leaves out a portion. The repertoire holds over 65,000 clones, with around 94% as singletons. The sample comprised T cells isolated from PBMCs. Receptors originate from a human donor in good health.

This clone was counted between two and nine times. The chain joins TRBV5-1 to TRBJ1-1; D not certain. V lost 4 bases to trimming and J lost 5 bases, with 21 bases between them. The germline V gene encodes CDR1 SGHRS and CDR2 YFSETQ. This CDR3 has 16 amino acids. The CDR3 coding sequence is TGCGCCAGCAGCGTAGCTCCGGGGTCCCAAGGGACTGAAGCTTTCTTT. This encodes CASSVAPGSQGTEAFF. Supplemented by reference TRBV5-1 and TRBJ1-1, the full variable domain reads KAGVTQTPRYLIKTRGQQVTLSCSPISGHRSVSWYQQTPGQGLQFLFEYFSETQRNKGNFPGRFSGRQFSNSRSEMNVSTLELGDSALYLCASSVAPGSQGTEAFFGQGTRLTVV.

The rearrangement links TRBV7-7 to TRBJ1-4, with TRBD1 as a possible D gene (5 bases). V shed 5 bases and J shed 7 bases, with 17 bases lying between them. The CDR3 length is 15 residues. Germline assignment: CDR1 SSHAT and CDR2 FNYEAQ (reference sequence). CDR3 protein: CASSGGTAKGEKLFF. Here the CDR3 DNA reads TGTGCCAGCAGCGGAGGGACGGCCAAAGGTGAAAAACTGTTTTTT.

The chain employs TRBV5-1 and TRBJ1-2; weak D call: TRBD1 (5 bases). V was clipped by 0 bases and J by 3 bases, with 6 bases between them. Germline assignment: CDR1 SGHRS and CDR2 YFSETQ. The CDR3 is 13 residues long. This CDR3 reads CASSLEGYYGYTF. As DNA, the CDR3 is TGCGCCAGCAGCTTGGAGGGGTACTATGGCTACACCTTC.

The chain uses TRBV7-9 and TRBJ2-5, with 9 positions matching TRBD2. This CDR3 has 13 amino acids. V lost 5 bases and J lost 3; bases outside the gene matches: 1. Germline values: CDR1 SEHNR, CDR2 FQNEAQ (reference sequence). The CDR3 loop is CASSQREEETQYF. The CDR3 region has the DNA TGTGCCAGCAGCCAGCGGGAGGAAGAGACCCAGTACTTC. The variable domain in full, completed from reference TRBV7-9 and TRBJ2-5, reads DTGVSQNPRHKITKRGQNVTFRCDPISEHNRLYWYRQTLGQGPEFLTYFQNEAQLEKSRLLSDRFSAERPKGSFSTLEIQRTEQGDSAMYLCASSQREEETQYFGPGTRLLVL.

V usage is TRBV5-4 and J usage is TRBJ1-2, with 9 bases fitting TRBD1. Per germline, CDR1 SGHNT and CDR2 YYREEE (reference sequence). With V trimmed by 1 base and J by 3 bases, 7 bases remained unmatched. This CDR3 contains 16 residues. The CDR3 loop reads CASSLIGTGFDYGYTF. CDR3 bases: TGTGCCAGCAGCTTGATCGGGACAGGGTTTGACTATGGCTACACCTTC.

In its sample, this clone was seen once. V is TRBV27 and J is TRBJ1-5; the D gene is possibly TRBD1 (5 bases). CDR1 is MNHEY, CDR2 SMNVEV, per germline (reference sequence). The V gene lost 3 bases and the J gene lost 1 base, with 10 bases spanning the gap. The CDR3 is 15 amino acids. Written as DNA, the CDR3 is TGTGCCAGCAGTTTGTCAGGGTTGAGCAATCAGCCCCAGCATTTT. It yields the protein CASSLSGLSNQPQHF.

The chain links TRBV6-6 to TRBJ1-2; no clear D. The length of the CDR3 is 13 residues. Germline CDR1 is MNHNY and CDR2 is SVGAGI (reference sequence). V lost 6 bases and J lost 4, with 12 bases in between. The DNA for the CDR3 is TGTGCCAGCAGCGAAAAAGTAGTCTATGGCTACACCTTC. This sequence encodes CASSEKVVYGYTF.

The V and J genes are TRBV27 and TRBJ1-2; D is possibly TRBD1 (6 bases). Germline-derived CDR1 and CDR2 are MNHEY and SMNVEV (reference sequence). This CDR3 contains 14 residues. With 3 bases removed from V and 2 bases from J, the gap between germline ends came to 10 bases. The CDR3 sequence: CASSFLDSNYGYTF. The CDR3 DNA sequence: TGTGCCAGCAGTTTCCTGGACAGCAACTATGGCTACACCTTC.

CDR3 region: CASSPTRLYNEQFF. The CDR3 coding sequence is TGTGCCAGCAGCCCCACTAGACTTTACAATGAGCAGTTCTTC. This chain uses TRBV4-2 with TRBJ2-1, with D maybe TRBD2 (5 bases). CDR1 and CDR2 from the germline V gene are LGHNA and YNFKEQ. This CDR3 comprises 14 residues. Trimming shortened V by 4 bases and J by 4 bases, and 11 bases separated the two germline ends.

The chain uses TRBV30 and TRBJ1-6; D remains unclear. This CDR3 comprises 15 residues. Germline CDR1 GTSNPN, CDR2 SVGIG (reference sequence). In nucleotides, the CDR3 is TGTGCTATCAAAAGCGCGAGCTCCTATAATTCACCCCTCCACTTT. Its translation is CAIKSASSYNSPLHF.

This sequence joins TRBV6-5 and TRBJ2-2, with a possible D match to TRBD2 (6 bases). CDR1 and CDR2 (germline): MNHEY, SVGAGI. This CDR3 has 14 amino acids. V lost 8 bases, J lost 0 bases, and 10 bases lay in between. CDR3 sequence reads: CASRPGANTGELFF. CDR3 sequence (DNA): TGTGCCAGCCGTCCGGGAGCGAACACCGGGGAGCTGTTTTTT.

V and J are TRBV5-6 and TRBJ2-7; D is unclear. The V gene's germline CDR1 is SGHDT and CDR2 YYEEEE. V was clipped by 3 bases and J by 0 bases, with 13 bases between them. CDR3 length equals 15 residues. CDR3 in DNA: TGTGCCAGCAGCTCAGTAGACATGAGCTCCTACGAGCAGTACTTC. This translates into CASSSVDMSSYEQYF.

This clone showed up just a few times. The chain joins TRBV5-1 to TRBJ1-2; 9 bases fit TRBD1. There are 14 residues in the CDR3. V trimming: 4 bases; J trimming: 5 bases; junction bases outside the gene matches: 6. Germline V gene sequence: CDR1 SGHRS, CDR2 YFSETQ. The CDR3 DNA sequence: TGCGCCAGCAGCCCAGAGACAGGGGGTTATGGCTACACCTTC. As protein: CASSPETGGYGYTF. The entire variable domain, with the rest obtained from reference TRBV5-1 and TRBJ1-2, is as follows: KAGVTQTPRYLIKTRGQQVTLSCSPISGHRSVSWYQQTPGQGLQFLFEYFSETQRNKGNFPGRFSGRQFSNSRSEMNVSTLELGDSALYLCASSPETGGYGYTFGSGTRLTVV.

About this clone itself: Within the sample, other DNA sequences also encode this same CDR3. This rearrangement joins TRBV30 to TRBJ1-5; 7 nucleotides agree with TRBD1. Unmatched junction bases numbered 7, after V lost 5 bases and J lost 3 bases. The CDR3 covers 14 residues. Germline CDR1 and CDR2: GTSNPN and SVGIG (reference sequence). In DNA, the CDR3 is TGTGCCTGGGGTGGCGACAGGGACAATCAGCCCCAGCATTTT. Translating it yields CAWGGDRDNQPQHF.

V and J are TRBV6-5 and TRBJ2-5; the D is unclear. V was trimmed by 4 bases and J by 3 bases, leaving 3 bases between them. CDR1 MNHEY and CDR2 SVGAGI come from the germline V gene. CDR3 length: 11 amino acids. The CDR3 sequence: CASSFEETQYF. Written as DNA, the CDR3 is TGTGCCAGCAGTTTCGAAGAGACCCAGTACTTC.

The chain carries TRBV30 and TRBJ2-3; 7 nucleotides align to TRBD2. CDR1 and CDR2 from the germline V gene are GTSNPN and SVGIG (reference sequence). V shed 2 bases, J shed 6 bases, and the junction held 5 bases outside the gene matches. The CDR3 loop spans 13 amino acids. The CDR3 region is CAWSSSGGDTQYF. The CDR3, as DNA: TGTGCCTGGAGTTCTAGCGGAGGGGATACGCAGTATTTT. Full variable domain (missing parts from reference TRBV30 and TRBJ2-3): SQTIHQWPATLVQPVGSPLSLECTVEGTSNPNLYWYRQAAGRGLQLLFYSVGIGQISSEVPQNLSASRPQDRQFILSSKKLLLSDSGFYLCAWSSSGGDTQYFGPGTRLTVL.

The chain couples TRBV5-4 to TRBJ2-1; tentatively, D is TRBD2 (5 bases). The CDR3 is 16 amino acids. Trimming took 2 bases from V and 7 from J, leaving 19 bases between them. From germline, CDR1 is SGHNT and CDR2 YYREEE (reference sequence). The DNA of the CDR3 is TGTGCCAGCAGCTTATCGGGGTCCTCGATGGGGAATGAGCAGTTCTTC. As protein: CASSLSGSSMGNEQFF.

V is TRBV9 and J is TRBJ1-1; the match to TRBD1 covers 11 bases. From germline, CDR1 is SGDLS and CDR2 YYNGEE. V trimming: 2 bases; J trimming: 7 bases; junction bases outside the gene matches: 1. The CDR3 loop spans 13 amino acids. CDR3 coding DNA: TGTGCCAGCAGCGTTGGGACAGGGGGTGAAGCTTTCTTT. Translated: CASSVGTGGEAFF.

This clone was counted only a few times. The chain carries TRBV18 and TRBJ2-7; no clear D. V lost 2 bases and J 3 bases, leaving 11 bases between the germline ends. Germline CDR1 reads KGHSH; CDR2 reads LQKENI. This CDR3 comprises 14 residues. The CDR3 loop reads CASSPSTSIYEQYF. CDR3 nucleotide sequence: TGTGCCAGCTCACCAAGTACGTCTATCTACGAGCAGTACTTC.

The chain combines TRBV5-6 with TRBJ2-7, with 11 bases aligning to TRBD2. Per germline, CDR1 SGHDT and CDR2 YYEEEE. With V trimmed by 0 bases and J by 11 bases, 10 bases remained unmatched. The CDR3 consists of 15 residues. Written as DNA, the CDR3 is TGTGCCAGCAGCTTGGGAGCAGGTAGCGGGAGGGCAAAGTACTTC. As protein: CASSLGAGSGRAKYF.

This chain uses TRBV6-5 with TRBJ2-1; 9 bases map to TRBD2. J gave up 6 bases and V 7 bases, and 7 bases lay outside the gene matches. The CDR3 is 14 amino acids. Germline V gene lookup returns CDR1 MNHEY and CDR2 SVGAGI. DNA for the CDR3: TGTGCCAGCATCTGGACTAGCGTGTTCAATGAGCAGTTCTTC. It encodes CASIWTSVFNEQFF.

The chain joins TRBV4-1 to TRBJ2-5; D is perhaps TRBD2 (6 bases). The CDR3 contains 14 residues. Germline CDR1 is MGHRA and CDR2 is YSYEKL. V lost 3 bases to trimming and J lost 4 bases, with 12 bases between them. Written as DNA, the CDR3 is TGCGCCAGCAGCCACCGGAGACTAGGAGAGACCCAGTACTTC. Protein: CASSHRRLGETQYF.

V and J are TRBV27 and TRBJ2-6; D unresolved. With 6 bases removed from V and 0 bases from J, the gap between germline ends came to 18 bases. The CDR3 is 18 amino acids. The germline gives CDR1 MNHEY, CDR2 SMNVEV (reference sequence). The CDR3 DNA sequence: TGTGCCAGCAGCCCACAGAACCGACGGATCTCTGGGGCCAACGTCCTGACTTTC. Its translation: CASSPQNRRISGANVLTF.

The chain combines TRBV5-4 with TRBJ2-1; TRBD2 agrees at 9 bases. V shed 4 bases and J 7 bases; nucleotides not matched to a gene: 3. Germline V gene data show CDR1 as SGHNT and CDR2 as YYREEE (reference sequence). This CDR3 has 13 amino acids. In DNA, the CDR3 is TGTGCCAGCAGCCCGGGACTAGCTAATGAGCAGTTCTTC. This gives the protein CASSPGLANEQFF.

The gene calls are TRBV19 and TRBJ2-2; D remains ambiguous. The V gene lost 7 bases and the J gene lost 4 bases, with 10 bases spanning the gap. From germline, CDR1 is LNHDA and CDR2 SQIVND (reference sequence). The CDR3 length is 13 residues. The DNA of the CDR3 is TGTGCCAGTACGTATTCGGGCACCGGGGAGCTGTTTTTT. Translation gives CASTYSGTGELFF.